The 26 T cell receptor beta chains presented below share a single source sample, sequenced in a study of T cell responses to AZD1222 COVID-19 vaccine. Assay used: immunoSEQ multiplex PCR; TCRdb lists only in-frame clones, some missing. The sample includes 75,000 to 100,000 clones, approximately 94% of them seen just once. Sequencing used peripheral blood, obtained on day 0 of AZD1222 vaccination. The receptor set was obtained from an adult in good health.

The chain uses TRBV6-1 and TRBJ1-1, with TRBD1 matching over 7 bases. V lost 3 bases, J lost 4 bases, and 2 bases stayed unmatched. This CDR3 region has 13 residues. The V gene's germline CDR1 is MNHNS and CDR2 SASEGT. The CDR3 sequence is CASSDRGSTEAFF. As DNA, the CDR3 is TGTGCCAGCAGTGACAGGGGGAGCACTGAAGCTTTCTTT.

The CDR3 protein is CASTGTGYTNEKLFF. As DNA, the CDR3 is TGTGCCAGTACTGGGACAGGGTACACTAATGAAAAACTGTTTTTT. The rearrangement joins TRBV19 to TRBJ1-4, with 9 bases identical to TRBD1. CDR1 and CDR2 (germline): LNHDA, SQIVND (reference sequence). The CDR3 has 15 amino acids. The V gene end was trimmed by 7 bases and the J gene end by 2 bases; junction bases not matched to a gene: 5.

The rearrangement uses TRBV30 and TRBJ1-1; D remains ambiguous. Looked up from germline, CDR1 is GTSNPN and CDR2 is SVGIG (reference sequence). V lost 1 base and J lost 1, with 19 bases in between. The CDR3 contains 17 residues. The CDR3 DNA is TGTGCCTGGAGTGGCGGCGCCAAAGGCATGGGGAACACTGAAGCTTTCTTT. This sequence encodes CAWSGGAKGMGNTEAFF.

The chain employs TRBV7-9 and TRBJ2-2, with D perhaps TRBD1 (5 bases). V was trimmed by 1 base and J by 5 bases, leaving 17 bases between them. The CDR3 contains 17 residues. Looked up from germline, CDR1 is SEHNR and CDR2 is FQNEAQ (reference sequence). The CDR3 DNA follows: TGTGCCAGCAGCTTAGTTGAGATGACAGCAAAAACCGGGGAGCTGTTTTTT. This codes for CASSLVEMTAKTGELFF.

The chain is built from TRBV18 and TRBJ1-1; D might be TRBD1 (5 bases). The V end was cut by 2 bases, the J end by 0 bases, with 10 bases between. Germline-derived CDR1 and CDR2 are KGHSH and LQKENI. The CDR3 is 15 amino acids. The CDR3 nucleotides are TGTGCCAGCTCACCATTAGGGGCCATGAACACTGAAGCTTTCTTT. Protein: CASSPLGAMNTEAFF.

V usage is TRBV11-2 and J usage is TRBJ2-1; possibly TRBD2 for D (5 bases). The CDR3 loop spans 11 amino acids. With 5 bases removed from V and 12 bases from J, the gap between germline ends came to 11 bases. In germline, CDR1 is SGHAT, CDR2 FQNNGV. CDR3 DNA: TGTGCCAGCAGCCAAGCTCGGGGGCAGTTCTTC. Protein sequence: CASSQARGQFF.

This clone came up a few times. The chain is built from TRBV7-2 and TRBJ2-5, with D perhaps matching TRBD2 (5 bases). The CDR3 totals 14 residues. The germline CDR1 and CDR2 sequences are SGHTA and FQGNSA. V dropped 5 bases and J dropped 0 bases, with 10 bases sitting between them. CDR3 sequence (DNA): TGTGCCAGCAGCCCCCCGGGGTACCAAGAGACCCAGTACTTC. It yields the protein CASSPPGYQETQYF.

The V call is TRBV28, the J call TRBJ1-3, with D possibly being TRBD1 (5 bases). The germline gives CDR1 MDHEN, CDR2 SYDVKM. V was clipped by 1 base and J by 0 bases, with 13 bases between them. There are 17 residues in the CDR3. In DNA form, the CDR3 reads TGTGCCAGCAGTTTATCCGGGTGGGGCCCCTCTGGAAACACCATATATTTT. Its protein product is CASSLSGWGPSGNTIYF.

This clone was observed a single time. V usage is TRBV6-5 and J usage is TRBJ1-2; no clear D gene. The CDR3 totals 12 residues. Germline V gene lookup returns CDR1 MNHEY and CDR2 SVGAGI. V was shortened by 7 bases and J by 8 bases, with 14 bases between the two germline ends. The CDR3 bases are TGTGCCAGCATGGTCCAGGTCGGGGGCTACACCTTC. Protein: CASMVQVGGYTF.

This clone was observed once. The V call is TRBV6-5, the J call TRBJ1-5; D is ambiguous. From germline, CDR1 is MNHEY and CDR2 SVGAGI. The CDR3 loop spans 15 amino acids. V was trimmed by 5 bases and J by 7 bases, leaving 18 bases between them. The CDR3 reads CASSKNWGSEQPQHF. The DNA for the CDR3 is TGTGCCAGCAGTAAAAATTGGGGTTCTGAACAGCCCCAGCATTTT.

This clone was observed a few times. This chain links TRBV5-1 with TRBJ1-1; tentatively, D is TRBD1 (6 bases). The CDR3 sequence is 16 residues long. Germline-derived CDR1 and CDR2 are SGHRS and YFSETQ. V lost 4 bases, J lost 1 base, and 17 bases lay in between. CDR3: CASSATVQGPNTEAFF. The CDR3 coding sequence is TGCGCCAGCAGCGCTACCGTACAGGGCCCGAACACTGAAGCTTTCTTT.

This rearrangement joins TRBV16 to TRBJ2-1; TRBD1 matches 8 bases. With 0 bases clipped from V and 6 bases from J, the junction kept 7 bases outside the gene matches. The CDR3 has 16 residues. Germline V gene sequence: CDR1 KGHSY, CDR2 FQNENV. Here the CDR3 reads CASSQSSGQGSNEQFF. CDR3 coding DNA: TGTGCCAGCAGCCAATCCTCCGGACAGGGCAGCAATGAGCAGTTCTTC.

The chain joins TRBV4-3 to TRBJ2-7, with D unresolved. The CDR3 has 15 amino acids. The V gene lost 4 bases and the J gene lost 5 bases, with 18 bases spanning the gap. Per the germline V gene, CDR1 is LGHNA and CDR2 is YSLEER. CDR3 sequence reads: CASSRRKSTVDEQYF. The CDR3, as DNA: TGCGCCAGCAGCCGCAGGAAGTCCACTGTTGACGAGCAGTACTTC.

The chain combines TRBV7-2 with TRBJ1-1; 8 bases line up with TRBD1. This CDR3 contains 15 residues. The V gene's germline CDR1 is SGHTA and CDR2 FQGNSA. The trim removed 0 bases at V and 4 bases at J, leaving 4 bases unmatched. CDR3 bases: TGTGCCAGCAGCTTAGCTCCACAGGGGGGCACTGAAGCTTTCTTT. This gives the protein CASSLAPQGGTEAFF.

Here the CDR3 DNA reads TGCAGCGCTGACAGGGGAGTAACTGAAGCTTTCTTT. This translates into CSADRGVTEAFF. The chain couples TRBV29-1 to TRBJ1-1; TRBD1 matches at 8 bases. J lost 5 bases, V lost 7 bases, and 6 bases had no gene match. Germline CDR1 reads SQVTM; CDR2 reads ANQGSEA. The CDR3 spans 12 residues.

V usage is TRBV29-1 and J usage is TRBJ1-2; 7 positions agree with TRBD1. CDR1 and CDR2 (germline): SQVTM, ANQGSEA. V shed 4 bases, J shed 2 bases, and the junction held 7 bases outside the gene matches. This CDR3 contains 14 residues. The chain's CDR3 is CSVAQGDSNYGYTF. The CDR3 DNA follows: TGCAGCGTTGCGCAGGGGGACTCAAACTATGGCTACACCTTC.

The genes are TRBV18 and TRBJ1-1; D is undetermined. Germline assignment: CDR1 KGHSH and CDR2 LQKENI. This CDR3 has 15 residues. V lost 2 bases and J lost 3, with 13 bases in between. DNA for the CDR3: TGTGCCAGCTCACCATCCTTCGGACGGTACACTGAAGCTTTCTTT. It specifies CASSPSFGRYTEAFF.

This clone showed up just once. The rearrangement links TRBV9 to TRBJ2-3, with 10 bases aligning to TRBD2. The junction had 5 bases not matched to a gene; V was cut back by 3 bases and J by 4 bases. The CDR3 sequence is 15 residues long. Germline V gene lookup returns CDR1 SGDLS and CDR2 YYNGEE. The CDR3 loop is CASSGASGGADTQYF. CDR3 sequence (DNA): TGTGCCAGCAGCGGGGCAAGCGGGGGGGCAGATACGCAGTATTTT.

The V and J genes are TRBV18 and TRBJ2-3; no firm D call. Between the trimmed V and J ends, which lost 3 bases and 6 bases, there was a span of 16 bases. CDR3 length: 15 amino acids. Germline CDR1 reads KGHSH; CDR2 reads LQKENI. The DNA for the CDR3 is TGTGCCAGCTCACCGGAACATTCCCTTACGGATACGCAGTATTTT. It translates to CASSPEHSLTDTQYF.

The chain joins TRBV5-1 to TRBJ1-3; D might be TRBD1 (5 bases). Trimming pared 4 bases from V and 0 bases from J, leaving 14 bases between. CDR1 SGHRS and CDR2 YFSETQ come from the germline V gene. The CDR3 length is 16 residues. The CDR3 nucleotides read TGCGCCAGCAGCGGGGCAGGCTTTCCCTCTGGAAACACCATATATTTT. Encoded protein: CASSGAGFPSGNTIYF.

This chain links TRBV6-1 with TRBJ1-4, with 8 positions matching TRBD1. CDR1 MNHNS and CDR2 SASEGT come from the germline V gene. This CDR3 has 18 amino acids. V trimming: 5 bases; J trimming: 4 bases; junction bases outside the gene matches: 15. CDR3 DNA sequence: TGTGCCAGCAGTAAAGGCCCGGGACAGGAGGGCGGTAATGAAAAACTGTTTTTT. Protein product: CASSKGPGQEGGNEKLFF.

This chain links TRBV6-4 with TRBJ2-3; no clear D. The CDR3 is 14 residues long. Germline V CDR1 and CDR2: MRHNA, SNTAGT. V dropped 3 bases and J dropped 3 bases, with 10 bases sitting between them. The CDR3 region is CASSEGYGTDTQYF. CDR3 in DNA: TGTGCCAGCAGTGAGGGGTATGGTACAGATACGCAGTATTTT.

This sequence joins TRBV25-1 and TRBJ1-1; unclear D gene. CDR1 MGHDK and CDR2 SYGVNS come from the germline V gene. The CDR3 runs 15 residues. Between the trimmed V and J ends, which lost 0 bases and 1 base, there was a span of 9 bases. The CDR3 sequence is CASSEYFTTNTEAFF. CDR3 coding DNA: TGTGCCAGCAGTGAATATTTTACGACGAACACTGAAGCTTTCTTT.

As DNA, the CDR3 is TGTGCCAGCAGTCGGGACCCAGGGGGGATTCAGCCCCAGCATTTT. This codes for CASSRDPGGIQPQHF. The chain has TRBV6-5 and TRBJ1-5; TRBD1 matches 7 bases. There are 15 residues in the CDR3. Looked up from germline, CDR1 is MNHEY and CDR2 is SVGAGI. Losses at the gene ends were 5 bases for V and 6 bases for J; bases not matched to a gene: 10.

The genes are TRBV21-1 and TRBJ1-1. TRBV21-1 is reported as a pseudogene. The CDR3 extends over 14 amino acids. The DNA for the CDR3 is TGTGCCAGCAGCAAAGGGACGGTGAACACTGAAGCTTTCTTT. It is translated as CASSKGTVNTEAFF.

The J gene is TRBJ2-5, the V gene TRBV6-6; 8 bases are shared with TRBD1. This CDR3 is 14 amino acids long. Germline loops: CDR1 MNHNY, CDR2 SVGAGI (reference sequence). J lost 0 bases, V lost 4 bases, and 1 base had no gene match. CDR3 nucleotide sequence: TGTGCCAGCAGTTCGACAGGGGACCAAGAGACCCAGTACTTC. This codes for CASSSTGDQETQYF.